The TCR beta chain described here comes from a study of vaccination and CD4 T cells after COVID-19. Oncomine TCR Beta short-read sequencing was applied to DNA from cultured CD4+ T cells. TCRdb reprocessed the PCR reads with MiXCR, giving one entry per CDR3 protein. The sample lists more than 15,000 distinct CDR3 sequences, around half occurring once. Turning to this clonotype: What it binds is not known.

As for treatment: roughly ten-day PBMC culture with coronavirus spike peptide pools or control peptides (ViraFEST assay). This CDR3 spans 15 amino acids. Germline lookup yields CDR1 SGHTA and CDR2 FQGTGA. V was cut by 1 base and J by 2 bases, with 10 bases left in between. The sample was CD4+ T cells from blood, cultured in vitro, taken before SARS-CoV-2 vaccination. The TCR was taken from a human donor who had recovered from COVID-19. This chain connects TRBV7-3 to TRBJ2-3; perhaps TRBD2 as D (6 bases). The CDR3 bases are TGTGCCAGCAGCTTAATTAGCGGCTCCACAGATACGCAGTATTTT. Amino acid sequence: CASSLISGSTDTQYF.